This TCR beta chain was retrieved from a study of CD8+ T cells in alopecia areata. Study context: Tofacitinib ran 6 to 18 months, followed by 6 months off drug. Patients given treatment had severity scored by the percentage of scalp area affected.

Study-wide findings and caveats: Since there was just one nonresponder, nobody can yet say how baseline CD8+ expansion ties to response.

Concerning this clone itself: Its antigen is unknown.

Indicated treatment: oral pan-JAK inhibitor, 5-10 mg twice daily. Extracted RNA was reverse transcribed into cDNA, the sequencing template. This table comes from immunoSEQ multiplex PCR, and its TCRdb copy is limited to in-frame clones, with some not included. The table shows some 200,000 clones, with more than 45% occurring only once. The CDR3 extends over 17 amino acids. CDR1 and CDR2 (germline): LNHNV, YYDKDF (reference sequence). V lost 3 bases to trimming and J lost 1 base, with 15 bases between them. The V gene is TRBV15, the J gene TRBJ2-2; maybe TRBD2 (6 bases). The material sequenced was CD4+ T cells sorted from blood, taken at week 24, from a patient treated with tofacitinib. The TCR sequence derives from a human donor with alopecia areata. The CDR3 DNA follows: TGTGCCACCAGCAGTCCACCACCAGCGGGGAACACCGGGGAGCTGTTTTTT. Translating it yields CATSSPPPAGNTGELFF.